This T cell receptor beta chain was identified during a study of radiation and T cells in renal cell carcinoma. Germline V lookup: CDR1 SGHNT, CDR2 YYREEE (reference sequence). This CDR3 is 15 amino acids long. The V gene lost 1 base and the J gene lost 4 bases, with 11 bases spanning the gap. Method: immunoSEQ multiplex PCR; TCRdb's copy keeps in-frame clones and lacks some. The sample has 100,000 to 150,000 clones; about four fifths are singletons. The time point is: baseline pretreatment blood. Treatment described: 15 Gy SBRT to primary tumor, nephrectomy 4 weeks later. The receptor was derived from a woman in her fifties or sixties with renal cell carcinoma. The input for sequencing was blood, taken from a patient whose treatment included radiotherapy and nephrectomy. The chain recombines TRBV5-4 with TRBJ2-2; D perhaps matches TRBD1 (5 bases). The CDR3 DNA reads TGTGCCAGCAGCTTGTTACAGGCGAGCACCGGGGAGCTGTTTTTT. Amino acids: CASSLLQASTGELFF.